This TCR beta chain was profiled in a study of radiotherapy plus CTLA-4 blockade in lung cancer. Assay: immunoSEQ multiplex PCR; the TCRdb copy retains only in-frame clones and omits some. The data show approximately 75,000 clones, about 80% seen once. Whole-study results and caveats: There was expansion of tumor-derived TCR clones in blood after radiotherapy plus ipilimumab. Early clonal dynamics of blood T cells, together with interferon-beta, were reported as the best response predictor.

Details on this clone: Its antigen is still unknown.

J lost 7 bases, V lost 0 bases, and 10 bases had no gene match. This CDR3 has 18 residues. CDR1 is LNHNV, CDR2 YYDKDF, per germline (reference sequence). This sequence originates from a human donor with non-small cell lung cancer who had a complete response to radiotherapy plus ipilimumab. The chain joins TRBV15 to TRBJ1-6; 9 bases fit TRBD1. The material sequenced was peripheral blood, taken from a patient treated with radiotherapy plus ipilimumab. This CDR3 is CATSRDILQGAKNSPLHF. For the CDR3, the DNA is TGTGCCACCAGCAGAGATATTTTACAGGGGGCTAAGAATTCACCCCTCCACTTT.